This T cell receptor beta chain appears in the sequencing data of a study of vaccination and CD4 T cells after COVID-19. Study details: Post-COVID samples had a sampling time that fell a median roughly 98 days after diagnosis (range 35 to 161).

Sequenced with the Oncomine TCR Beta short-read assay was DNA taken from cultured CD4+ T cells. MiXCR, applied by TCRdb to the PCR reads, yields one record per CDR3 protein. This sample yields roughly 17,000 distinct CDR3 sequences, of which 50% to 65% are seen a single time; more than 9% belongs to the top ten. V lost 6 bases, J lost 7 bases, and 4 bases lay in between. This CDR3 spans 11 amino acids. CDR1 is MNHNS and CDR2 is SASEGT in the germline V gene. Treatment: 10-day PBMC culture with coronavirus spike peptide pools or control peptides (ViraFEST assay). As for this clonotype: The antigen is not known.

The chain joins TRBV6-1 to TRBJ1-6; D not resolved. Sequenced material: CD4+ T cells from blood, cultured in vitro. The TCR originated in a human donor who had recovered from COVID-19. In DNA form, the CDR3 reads TGTGCCAGCAGGGCCAATTCACCCCTCCACTTT. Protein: CASRANSPLHF.